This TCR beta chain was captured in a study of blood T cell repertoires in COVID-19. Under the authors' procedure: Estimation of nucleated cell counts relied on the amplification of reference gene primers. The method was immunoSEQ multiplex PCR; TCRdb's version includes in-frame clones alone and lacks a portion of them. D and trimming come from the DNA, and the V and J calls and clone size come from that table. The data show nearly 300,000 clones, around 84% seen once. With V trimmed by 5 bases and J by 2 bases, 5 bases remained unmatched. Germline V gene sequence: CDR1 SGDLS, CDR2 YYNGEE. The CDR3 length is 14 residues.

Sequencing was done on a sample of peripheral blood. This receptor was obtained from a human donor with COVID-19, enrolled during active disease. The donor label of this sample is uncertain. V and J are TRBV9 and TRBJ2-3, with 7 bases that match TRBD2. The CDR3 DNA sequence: TGTGCCAGCAGGGGGCTAGCGGTCACAGATACGCAGTATTTT. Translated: CASRGLAVTDTQYF. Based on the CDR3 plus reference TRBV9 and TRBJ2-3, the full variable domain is DSGVTQTPKHLITATGQRVTLRCSPRSGDLSVYWYQQSLDQGLQFLIQYYNGEERAKGNILERFSAQQFPDLHSELNLSSLELGDSALYFCASRGLAVTDTQYFGPGTRLTVL.